The 32 T cell receptor beta chains below were found in one sample sequenced in a study of blood T cell repertoires in COVID-19. The table came from immunoSEQ multiplex PCR; TCRdb's copy has only in-frame clones and leaves some out. Among under 250,000 clones listed, 80% were seen once. Sequencing was done on a sample of peripheral blood. The receptor source for this set is a human donor in a cohort sampled during active COVID-19.

This chain joins TRBV7-2 and TRBJ2-1, with D hard to call. The CDR3 covers 11 residues. Germline lookup yields CDR1 SGHTA and CDR2 FQGNSA. The V end lost 2 bases, the J end lost 6 bases, and 2 bases lay between the germline ends. The CDR3 DNA sequence: TGTGCCAGCAGCTTACTCAATGAGCAGTTCTTC. Encoded protein: CASSLLNEQFF.

The sample holds one count of this clone. The chain joins TRBV2 to TRBJ2-6, with D perhaps matching TRBD1 (6 bases). The germline V gene encodes CDR1 SNHLY and CDR2 FYNNEI. V was shortened by 6 bases and J by 1 base, with 16 bases between the two germline ends. The CDR3 is made up of 17 amino acids. The CDR3 DNA sequence: TGTGCCAGCAGGATTTCCGGGACACCATCTGGGGCCAACGTCCTGACTTTC. This gives the protein CASRISGTPSGANVLTF.

J is TRBJ1-4 and V is TRBV7-6; 7 bases fit TRBD1. The CDR3 is 22 residues long. V shed 1 base, J shed 6 bases, and the junction held 26 bases outside the gene matches. The germline V gene encodes CDR1 SGHVS and CDR2 FNYEAQ. CDR3 DNA: TGTGCCAGCAGCTTAGGACATTGGGACCGCACCTACCAGACAGGGAAATATGAAAAACTGTTTTTT. It translates to CASSLGHWDRTYQTGKYEKLFF. The variable domain in full, completed from reference TRBV7-6 and TRBJ1-4, reads GAGVSQSPRYKVTKRGQDVALRCDPISGHVSLYWYRQALGQGPEFLTYFNYEAQQDKSGLPNDRFSAERPEGSISTLTIQRTEQRDSAMYRCASSLGHWDRTYQTGKYEKLFFGSGTQLSVL.

This clone was observed once. The chain couples TRBV7-9 to TRBJ2-1, with 7 nucleotides matching TRBD1. The CDR3 sequence is 15 residues long. Germline lookup yields CDR1 SEHNR and CDR2 FQNEAQ (reference sequence). V was pared by 3 bases and J by 4 bases, with 6 bases of the junction left unmatched. CDR3 amino acids: CASSFEGGEYNEQFF. In nucleotides, the CDR3 is TGTGCCAGCAGCTTCGAAGGGGGCGAGTACAATGAGCAGTTCTTC.

This sequence joins TRBV5-1 and TRBJ2-4; D is possibly TRBD2 (5 bases). Trimming stripped 0 bases from V and 6 bases from J, with 10 bases between. CDR3 length: 14 residues. Germline-derived CDR1 and CDR2 are SGHRS and YFSETQ. The CDR3 DNA reads as TGCGCCAGCAGCTTGGCCCAAGGGAGAAACATTCAGTACTTC. It encodes CASSLAQGRNIQYF.

This clone was counted once. The rearrangement links TRBV27 to TRBJ2-5, with TRBD1 identical over 7 bases. Trimming at V came to 8 bases and at J to 4 bases, leaving 13 bases not matched to a gene. The CDR3 extends over 15 amino acids. Germline V CDR1 and CDR2: MNHEY, SMNVEV (reference sequence). In DNA, the CDR3 is TGTGCCAGCGGCCCGCCGGGACAGCCACGAGAGACCCAGTACTTC. This gives the protein CASGPPGQPRETQYF.

The chain is built from TRBV19 and TRBJ1-6; TRBD1 matches 11 bases. Germline CDR1 LNHDA, CDR2 SQIVND (reference sequence). The CDR3 is 17 residues long. V shed 6 bases and J 8 bases; nucleotides not matched to a gene: 12. CDR3 in amino acids: CASRQGTGGGRDSPLHF. Here the CDR3 DNA reads TGTGCCAGTAGGCAAGGGACAGGGGGGGGACGGGATTCACCCCTCCACTTT.

This clone was seen more than once but under ten times. This sequence joins TRBV7-8 and TRBJ2-1; D not resolved. The CDR3 runs 14 residues. Trimming shortened V by 5 bases and J by 3 bases, and 11 bases separated the two germline ends. Per germline, CDR1 SGHVS and CDR2 FQNEAQ. The CDR3 nucleotides are TGTGCCAGCAGCCCTACCCGGTACTACAATGAGCAGTTCTTC. Translated: CASSPTRYYNEQFF.

This chain joins TRBV7-2 and TRBJ1-5, with D tentatively TRBD1 (5 bases). Germline-derived CDR1 and CDR2 are SGHTA and FQGNSA. V lost 0 bases and J lost 6, with 15 bases in between. CDR3 size: 16 residues. CDR3 sequence: CASSLASLRGGQPQHF. The CDR3 DNA is TGTGCCAGCAGCTTAGCCTCCCTGAGGGGAGGTCAGCCCCAGCATTTT.

The V and J genes are TRBV7-8 and TRBJ2-5; D may be TRBD1 (6 bases). There are 15 residues in the CDR3. V was pared by 3 bases and J by 2 bases, with 13 bases between. Germline V gene lookup returns CDR1 SGHVS and CDR2 FQNEAQ. CDR3 sequence reads: CASSFTGLRQETQYF. The CDR3 nucleotides read TGTGCCAGCAGCTTTACAGGGCTCCGGCAAGAGACCCAGTACTTC.

The chain carries TRBV13 and TRBJ2-7; the D gene is possibly TRBD2 (6 bases). The germline V and J ends were trimmed by 8 bases and 5 bases, with 19 bases remaining between them. The CDR3 length is 14 residues. From germline, CDR1 is PRHDT and CDR2 FYEKMQ (reference sequence). The DNA of the CDR3 is TGTGCCAGCCTCACCACCACGGGGAGGCACGAGCAGTACTTC. Its translation: CASLTTTGRHEQYF.

V usage is TRBV6-5 and J usage is TRBJ1-2; TRBD1 aligns across 8 bases. The ends lost 6 bases at V and 2 bases at J; junction bases unmatched: 2. This CDR3 comprises 13 residues. Germline loops: CDR1 MNHEY, CDR2 SVGAGI. The CDR3 is CASSRQGNYGYTF. For the CDR3, the DNA is TGTGCCAGCAGCCGACAGGGGAACTATGGCTACACCTTC.

The chain joins TRBV28 to TRBJ1-5, with D possibly TRBD1 on 6 matching bases. V lost 1 base and J lost 4, with 14 bases in between. This CDR3 is built from 16 residues. Germline assignment: CDR1 MDHEN and CDR2 SYDVKM. The CDR3 region is CASSLLAGASNQPQHF. The CDR3 coding sequence is TGTGCCAGCAGTTTATTGGCAGGGGCTTCAAATCAGCCCCAGCATTTT.

The J gene is TRBJ2-5, the V gene TRBV7-8; 7 bases match TRBD2. Trimming cost V 4 bases and J 3 bases; bases outside gene matches: 5. Germline CDR1 SGHVS, CDR2 FQNEAQ. The CDR3 spans 14 residues. The CDR3 DNA is TGTGCCAGCAGCTACTCACGGGGGGAAGAGACCCAGTACTTC. This gives the protein CASSYSRGEETQYF.

The CDR3 nucleotides read TGCGCCAGCAGCCCATTGGGGGGAGGAGTTGGGGCCAACGTCCTGACTTTC. Amino acids: CASSPLGGGVGANVLTF. The chain combines TRBV4-1 with TRBJ2-6, with D possibly TRBD2 on 6 matching bases. CDR1 and CDR2 (germline): MGHRA, YSYEKL. The CDR3 is 17 amino acids. V was shortened by 4 bases and J by 3 bases, with 16 bases between the two germline ends.

CDR3 amino acids: CASSLAGHSNQPQHF. The CDR3 DNA follows: TGTGCCAGCAGCTTGGCCGGACACTCCAATCAGCCCCAGCATTTT. The chain is built from TRBV5-6 and TRBJ1-5, with D tentatively TRBD1 (5 bases). V was shortened by 0 bases and J by 3 bases, with 10 bases between the two germline ends. The V gene's germline CDR1 is SGHDT and CDR2 YYEEEE. There are 15 residues in the CDR3.

The chain recombines TRBV6-2 or TRBV6-3 with TRBJ2-5, with 11 bases matching TRBD2. The V gene end was trimmed by 5 bases and the J gene end by 14 bases; junction bases not matched to a gene: 10. The CDR3 is 13 amino acids. The germline V gene encodes CDR1 MNHEY and CDR2 SVGEGT. This chain's CDR3 is CASSKGLAVYRYF. The CDR3 DNA is TGTGCCAGCAGTAAGGGACTAGCGGTCTATCGATACTTC.

This clone was observed a handful of times. The chain has TRBV27 and TRBJ1-5; 9 bases are a match to TRBD1. Per germline, CDR1 MNHEY and CDR2 SMNVEV (reference sequence). V shed 7 bases, J shed 2 bases, and the junction held 12 bases outside the gene matches. The CDR3 totals 17 residues. The CDR3 region has the DNA TGTGCCAGCATCCACCCTTGGACAGGGGTTCGCAATCAGCCCCAGCATTTT. Protein: CASIHPWTGVRNQPQHF.

The chain has TRBV27 and TRBJ2-1, with TRBD2 identical over 9 bases. In germline, CDR1 is MNHEY, CDR2 SMNVEV (reference sequence). The V and J ends lost 5 bases and 1 base, in that order; junction bases with no gene match: 6. CDR3 length: 16 amino acids. The CDR3 region is CASSRLAVLSYNEQFF. DNA of the CDR3: TGTGCCAGCAGTCGACTAGCGGTACTATCCTACAATGAGCAGTTCTTC.

The genes are TRBV2 and TRBJ1-2; 7 bases align to TRBD1. The V and J ends lost 1 base and 10 bases, in that order; junction bases with no gene match: 6. This CDR3 spans 13 amino acids. Germline values: CDR1 SNHLY, CDR2 FYNNEI. The CDR3 sequence: CASSEETDRAYTF. The CDR3 bases are TGTGCCAGCAGTGAAGAAACCGACAGGGCCTACACCTTC.

The V gene is TRBV5-3, the J gene TRBJ2-3, with TRBD2 as a possible D gene (5 bases). TRBV5-3 has ORF status, its function being uncertain. V shed 4 bases and J shed 3 bases, with 18 bases lying between them. This CDR3 has 16 amino acids. The CDR3 bases are TGTGCCAGAAGCCCTTGTGGGGAGAGGTCGACAGATACGCAGTATTTT. It is translated as CARSPCGERSTDTQYF.

The chain joins TRBV6-1 to TRBJ2-1; no clear D gene. Trimming left V 2 bases short and J 7 bases short, with 12 bases between. There are 14 residues in the CDR3. Germline V gene sequence: CDR1 MNHNS, CDR2 SASEGT. As DNA, the CDR3 is TGTGCCAGCAGTGAAATTTTGGGCGTGAATGAGCAGTTCTTC. Amino acid sequence: CASSEILGVNEQFF.

This clone was counted only a few times. CDR3 nucleotide sequence: TGTGCCAGCAGCACCCGGGACAGGGGGAAGGATACGCAGTATTTT. It is translated as CASSTRDRGKDTQYF. The chain has TRBV5-4 and TRBJ2-3, with TRBD1 matching 11 bases. V was clipped by 4 bases and J by 6 bases; unmatched bases: 7. Germline V CDR1 and CDR2: SGHNT, YYREEE (reference sequence). The CDR3 covers 15 residues. Filled out from reference TRBV5-4 and TRBJ2-3, the complete variable domain reads ETGVTQSPTHLIKTRGQQVTLRCSSQSGHNTVSWYQQALGQGPQFIFQYYREEENGRGNFPPRFSGLQFPNYSSELNVNALELDDSALYLCASSTRDRGKDTQYFGPGTRLTVL.

The chain employs TRBV21-1 and TRBJ2-5; no DNA check was done on the table's D call, TRBD2. TRBV21-1 is a pseudogene. The CDR3 runs 15 residues. The CDR3, as DNA: TGTGCCAGCGGGGGTCGGGACTACCTCCAAGAGACCCAGTACTTC. The encoded protein is CASGGRDYLQETQYF.

The J gene is TRBJ1-4, the V gene TRBV7-6; D remains unclear. The CDR3 covers 16 residues. The V gene's germline CDR1 is SGHVS and CDR2 FNYEAQ. The V end lost 1 base, the J end lost 2 bases, and 11 bases lay between the germline ends. The CDR3: CASSLEAPGTNEKLFF. CDR3 sequence (DNA): TGTGCCAGCAGCTTAGAGGCCCCCGGGACTAATGAAAAACTGTTTTTT.

This clone was seen a single time. This chain connects TRBV7-8 to TRBJ2-6; 8 nucleotides align to TRBD1. Germline V gives CDR1 SGHVS, CDR2 FQNEAQ. Unmatched junction bases numbered 4, after V lost 6 bases and J lost 0 bases. This CDR3 is 16 amino acids long. The CDR3 reads CASSATGGSGANVLTF. CDR3 coding DNA: TGTGCCAGCAGTGCCACAGGGGGCTCTGGGGCCAACGTCCTGACTTTC.

This clone has only one observation. The chain uses TRBV7-2 and TRBJ2-7; D call uncertain. This CDR3 is built from 12 residues. CDR1 SGHTA and CDR2 FQGNSA come from the germline V gene. The V gene lost 6 bases and the J gene lost 2 bases, with 8 bases spanning the gap. CDR3 in DNA: TGTGCCAGCAGTAGTGGAGCCTACGAGCAGTACTTC. Protein: CASSSGAYEQYF.

This clone was seen a handful of times. The chain uses TRBV28 and TRBJ1-5; 7 bases line up with TRBD1. The CDR3 extends over 18 amino acids. Unmatched junction bases numbered 14, after V lost 6 bases and J lost 0 bases. CDR1 is MDHEN, CDR2 SYDVKM, per germline. The CDR3: CASRSQGTTSYSNQPQHF. The CDR3 coding sequence is TGTGCCAGCAGGTCACAGGGGACGACTTCCTATAGCAATCAGCCCCAGCATTTT.

The rearrangement joins TRBV19 to TRBJ2-3, with D maybe TRBD2 (7 bases). Between the trimmed V and J ends, which lost 8 bases and 4 bases, there was a span of 16 bases. The V gene's germline CDR1 is LNHDA and CDR2 SQIVND (reference sequence). The CDR3 length is 14 residues. The CDR3: CASDRGAGPDTQYF. For the CDR3, the DNA is TGTGCCAGTGATCGGGGGGCCGGCCCAGATACGCAGTATTTT.

This clone is a singleton in its sample. The genes are TRBV28 and TRBJ2-7; TRBD1 matches 10 bases. The CDR3 has 14 amino acids. Germline trimming cut 7 bases from V and 3 bases from J; bases unmatched to any gene: 6. Germline values: CDR1 MDHEN, CDR2 SYDVKM. This CDR3 reads CASIRDRGFYEQYF. In DNA form, the CDR3 reads TGTGCCAGCATCCGGGACAGGGGTTTCTACGAGCAGTACTTC.

This chain joins TRBV5-1 and TRBJ2-7; TRBD2 matches 7 bases. The V gene's germline CDR1 is SGHRS and CDR2 YFSETQ. The junction had 5 bases not matched to a gene; V was cut back by 3 bases and J by 5 bases. The CDR3 length is 13 residues. For the CDR3, the DNA is TGCGCCAGCAGCTCAAGACTAGCCGACGAGCAGTACTTC. Translating gives CASSSRLADEQYF.

The chain has TRBV5-6 and TRBJ2-7; D perhaps matches TRBD1 (6 bases). The germline CDR1 and CDR2 sequences are SGHDT and YYEEEE. Trimming pared 5 bases from V and 2 bases from J, leaving 11 bases between. This CDR3 comprises 13 residues. This CDR3 reads CASSNGQTYEQYF. As DNA, the CDR3 is TGTGCCAGCAGTAACGGACAGACCTACGAGCAGTACTTC.